These T cell receptor beta chains were read from a single sample in a study of graft-versus-host responses after intestinal transplantation. Repertoires were generated with immunoSEQ multiplex PCR, while TCRdb's copy carries only in-frame clones and drops some. The data show about 150,000 clones, about 90% seen once. No antigens are known for them. Source: unstimulated CD4+ T cells sorted from spleen or lymph node cells, taken before intestinal transplant. These receptors came from a human donor who received an intestinal transplant. The CDR3 runs from the conserved cysteine through the conserved F or W. The order of the fields is clone size, J gene, D gene, V gene, CDR3 protein, CDR3 DNA. A D gene is named only where the DNA matches it firmly. Not every row has a clone size; where given, it reads once, few, many or a size class.

clone size: .; J gene: TRBJ2-7; D gene: .; V gene: TRBV15; CDR3 protein: CATSSFRRQIYEQYF; CDR3 DNA: TGTGCCACCAGCAGTTTTAGGAGACAGATCTACGAGCAGTACTTC
clone size: .; J gene: TRBJ2-7; D gene: TRBD1; V gene: TRBV19; CDR3 protein: CASSIDAGGLSYEQYF; CDR3 DNA: TGTGCCAGTAGTATAGATGCAGGGGGTCTCTCCTACGAGCAGTACTTC
clone size: .; J gene: TRBJ1-5; D gene: .; V gene: TRBV25-1; CDR3 protein: CASSVSGGGNQPQHF; CDR3 DNA: TGTGCCAGCAGTGTCTCGGGAGGAGGGAATCAGCCCCAGCATTTT
clone size: .; J gene: TRBJ2-1; D gene: TRBD2; V gene: TRBV7-7; CDR3 protein: CASSLEGAGGPLHEQFF; CDR3 DNA: TGTGCCAGCAGCTTAGAGGGAGCGGGAGGGCCGCTCCATGAGCAGTTCTTC
clone size: .; J gene: TRBJ1-2; D gene: TRBD1; V gene: TRBV7-2; CDR3 protein: CASSLASFRSGQGYGYTF; CDR3 DNA: TGTGCCAGCAGCTTAGCCTCCTTTCGGTCGGGACAGGGGTATGGCTACACCTTC
clone size: .; J gene: TRBJ1-1; D gene: .; V gene: TRBV7-9; CDR3 protein: CASSTARGENTEAFF; CDR3 DNA: TGTGCCAGCAGCACCGCAAGGGGGGAGAACACTGAAGCTTTCTTT
clone size: .; J gene: TRBJ2-7; D gene: TRBD2; V gene: TRBV6-1; CDR3 protein: CASSDRAGGSYEQYF; CDR3 DNA: TGTGCCAGCAGTGACAGGGCGGGAGGTTCCTACGAGCAGTACTTC
clone size: .; J gene: TRBJ2-7; D gene: .; V gene: TRBV6-6; CDR3 protein: CASSYSTSSYEQYF; CDR3 DNA: TGTGCCAGCAGTTACTCGACCTCATCCTACGAGCAGTACTTC
clone size: once; J gene: TRBJ1-2; D gene: .; V gene: TRBV28; CDR3 protein: CASSLTRGAGYTF; CDR3 DNA: TGTGCCAGCAGTTTAACGAGGGGTGCTGGCTACACCTTC
clone size: .; J gene: TRBJ1-1; D gene: .; V gene: TRBV7-8; CDR3 protein: CASSLERGGTEAFF; CDR3 DNA: TGTGCCAGCAGCTTAGAAAGGGGGGGCACTGAAGCTTTCTTT
clone size: .; J gene: TRBJ2-7; D gene: .; V gene: TRBV28; CDR3 protein: CASSPHGLSYEQYF; CDR3 DNA: TGTGCCAGCAGCCCCCACGGCCTCAGTTACGAGCAGTACTTC
clone size: .; J gene: TRBJ1-5; D gene: .; V gene: TRBV30; CDR3 protein: CAWSGGQGSRSNQPQHF; CDR3 DNA: TGTGCCTGGAGTGGAGGGCAGGGTAGCCGTAGCAATCAGCCCCAGCATTTT
clone size: .; J gene: TRBJ2-1; D gene: .; V gene: TRBV7-2; CDR3 protein: CASSLVVAENEQFF; CDR3 DNA: TGTGCCAGCAGCTTAGTCGTAGCGGAGAATGAGCAGTTCTTC
clone size: .; J gene: TRBJ2-1; D gene: .; V gene: TRBV7-2; CDR3 protein: CASSPEEVSYNEQFF; CDR3 DNA: TGTGCCAGCAGCCCGGAGGAGGTCTCCTACAATGAGCAGTTCTTC
clone size: .; J gene: TRBJ2-3; D gene: .; V gene: TRBV11-3; CDR3 protein: CASSLGLARTDTQYF; CDR3 DNA: TGTGCCAGCAGCTTAGGGCTAGCTCGCACAGATACGCAGTATTTT
clone size: once; J gene: TRBJ2-1; D gene: TRBD2; V gene: TRBV28; CDR3 protein: CASSSYPSGRSYNEQFF; CDR3 DNA: TGTGCCAGCAGTTCCTACCCTAGCGGGAGGTCCTACAATGAGCAGTTCTTC
clone size: .; J gene: TRBJ1-1; D gene: .; V gene: TRBV4-2; CDR3 protein: CASSQEEWFEAFF; CDR3 DNA: TGTGCCAGCAGCCAAGAGGAATGGTTTGAAGCTTTCTTT
clone size: .; J gene: TRBJ2-1; D gene: .; V gene: TRBV5-1; CDR3 protein: CASSPQGGSYNEQFF; CDR3 DNA: TGCGCCAGCAGCCCCCAGGGGGGCTCCTACAATGAGCAGTTCTTC
clone size: .; J gene: TRBJ2-5; D gene: TRBD2; V gene: TRBV10-3; CDR3 protein: CAISSGRETQYF; CDR3 DNA: TGTGCCATCAGTAGCGGGAGAGAGACCCAGTACTTC
clone size: .; J gene: TRBJ1-5; D gene: TRBD1; V gene: TRBV5-8; CDR3 protein: CASRPGQALPGRGNQPQHF; CDR3 DNA: TGTGCCAGCAGACCCGGACAGGCGCTGCCTGGAAGGGGCAATCAGCCCCAGCATTTT
clone size: .; J gene: TRBJ2-1; D gene: .; V gene: TRBV10-2; CDR3 protein: CASSYGSSYNEQFF; CDR3 DNA: TGCGCCAGCAGCTACGGGAGTTCCTACAATGAGCAGTTCTTC
clone size: .; J gene: TRBJ1-3; D gene: .; V gene: TRBV27; CDR3 protein: CASSLTRNGNTIYF; CDR3 DNA: TGTGCCAGCAGTCTCACCAGAAATGGAAACACCATATATTTT
clone size: .; J gene: TRBJ2-7; D gene: TRBD2; V gene: TRBV5-4; CDR3 protein: CASSLVQGRVFRGRRYEQYF; CDR3 DNA: TGTGCCAGCAGCTTGGTACAGGGTCGGGTTTTTCGCGGGAGGAGGTACGAGCAGTACTTC
clone size: .; J gene: TRBJ1-2; D gene: .; V gene: TRBV7-4; CDR3 protein: CASSLAETGRPNYGYTF; CDR3 DNA: TGTGCCAGCAGCTTAGCCGAGACAGGCCGACCTAACTATGGCTACACCTTC
clone size: .; J gene: TRBJ2-5; D gene: .; V gene: TRBV19; CDR3 protein: CASSMGRYQETQYF; CDR3 DNA: TGTGCCAGTAGTATGGGGCGGTACCAAGAGACCCAGTACTTC
clone size: .; J gene: TRBJ2-5; D gene: TRBD1; V gene: TRBV4-3; CDR3 protein: CASSPSGGTGDMETQYF; CDR3 DNA: TGCGCCAGCAGCCCCTCAGGAGGAACAGGGGATATGGAGACCCAGTACTTC
clone size: once; J gene: TRBJ1-6; D gene: TRBD1; V gene: TRBV19; CDR3 protein: CASSTGTGKNSPLHF; CDR3 DNA: TGTGCCAGTAGTACCGGGACAGGGAAAAATTCACCCCTCCACTTT
clone size: .; J gene: TRBJ2-7; D gene: TRBD2; V gene: TRBV7-3; CDR3 protein: CASSWTSGSTYEQYF; CDR3 DNA: TGTGCCAGCAGTTGGACTAGCGGGAGTACCTACGAGCAGTACTTC
clone size: .; J gene: TRBJ1-5; D gene: .; V gene: TRBV5-5; CDR3 protein: CASSFSGADQPQHF; CDR3 DNA: TGTGCCAGCAGCTTCTCCGGGGCCGATCAGCCCCAGCATTTT
clone size: .; J gene: TRBJ2-3; D gene: .; V gene: TRBV7-8; CDR3 protein: CASSLVNIGGSADTQYF; CDR3 DNA: TGTGCCAGCAGCTTAGTGAATATTGGGGGGAGCGCAGATACGCAGTATTTT
clone size: .; J gene: TRBJ1-2; D gene: .; V gene: TRBV18; CDR3 protein: CASSPYSLDYGYTF; CDR3 DNA: TGTGCCAGCTCACCCTACTCATTGGACTATGGCTACACCTTC
clone size: .; J gene: TRBJ1-2; D gene: .; V gene: TRBV2; CDR3 protein: CASKPVRDYGYTF; CDR3 DNA: TGTGCCAGCAAACCCGTCAGGGACTATGGCTACACCTTC
clone size: once; J gene: TRBJ2-1; D gene: .; V gene: TRBV6-5; CDR3 protein: CASSNQDGWDEQFF; CDR3 DNA: TGTGCCAGCAGTAACCAAGACGGGTGGGATGAGCAGTTCTTC
clone size: .; J gene: TRBJ1-4; D gene: TRBD1; V gene: TRBV5-1; CDR3 protein: CASSLGRTGGGEKLFF; CDR3 DNA: TGCGCCAGCAGCTTGGGACGGACAGGGGGAGGTGAAAAACTGTTTTTT
clone size: .; J gene: TRBJ1-5; D gene: .; V gene: TRBV2; CDR3 protein: CASTGTRNQPQHF; CDR3 DNA: TGTGCCAGTACCGGGACAAGGAATCAGCCCCAGCATTTT
clone size: once; J gene: TRBJ2-5; D gene: TRBD2; V gene: TRBV30; CDR3 protein: CAWGLGGQETQYF; CDR3 DNA: TGTGCCTGGGGACTAGGAGGCCAAGAGACCCAGTACTTC
clone size: .; J gene: TRBJ2-3; D gene: .; V gene: TRBV14; CDR3 protein: CASSQWTPLGDTQYF; CDR3 DNA: TGTGCCAGCAGCCAATGGACTCCATTGGGAGATACGCAGTATTTT
clone size: .; J gene: TRBJ2-2; D gene: TRBD1; V gene: TRBV5-1; CDR3 protein: CASSQGQVTGELFF; CDR3 DNA: TGCGCCAGCAGCCAAGGACAGGTAACCGGGGAGCTGTTTTTT
clone size: .; J gene: TRBJ1-1; D gene: .; V gene: TRBV6-5; CDR3 protein: CASKRGLETEAFF; CDR3 DNA: TGTGCCAGCAAGCGGGGCCTGGAGACTGAAGCTTTCTTT
clone size: .; J gene: TRBJ2-7; D gene: .; V gene: TRBV6-5; CDR3 protein: CASSSDAPRGNEQYF; CDR3 DNA: TGTGCCAGCAGTTCAGACGCGCCCAGGGGCAACGAGCAGTACTTC
clone size: .; J gene: TRBJ1-5; D gene: .; V gene: TRBV7-2; CDR3 protein: CASSLPFRWGSNQPQHF; CDR3 DNA: TGTGCCAGCAGCTTACCTTTCCGGTGGGGGAGCAATCAGCCCCAGCATTTT
clone size: .; J gene: TRBJ2-5; D gene: .; V gene: TRBV28; CDR3 protein: CASSPGLKIQETQYF; CDR3 DNA: TGTGCCAGCAGCCCGGGACTTAAGATCCAAGAGACCCAGTACTTC
clone size: .; J gene: TRBJ1-2; D gene: TRBD1; V gene: TRBV5-1; CDR3 protein: CASSSGQRNYGYTF; CDR3 DNA: TGCGCCAGCAGCTCGGGACAGAGGAACTATGGCTACACCTTC
clone size: .; J gene: TRBJ2-2; D gene: .; V gene: TRBV7-3; CDR3 protein: CASSLRVAPGELFF; CDR3 DNA: TGTGCCAGCAGCTTAAGAGTCGCCCCCGGGGAGCTGTTTTTT
clone size: .; J gene: TRBJ1-1; D gene: .; V gene: TRBV27; CDR3 protein: CASSFRGANTEAFF; CDR3 DNA: TGTGCCAGCAGTTTTCGAGGGGCGAACACTGAAGCTTTCTTT
clone size: .; J gene: TRBJ2-2; D gene: TRBD2; V gene: TRBV27; CDR3 protein: CASSFSGRATGELFF; CDR3 DNA: TGTGCCAGCAGTTTTAGCGGGAGGGCCACCGGGGAGCTGTTTTTT